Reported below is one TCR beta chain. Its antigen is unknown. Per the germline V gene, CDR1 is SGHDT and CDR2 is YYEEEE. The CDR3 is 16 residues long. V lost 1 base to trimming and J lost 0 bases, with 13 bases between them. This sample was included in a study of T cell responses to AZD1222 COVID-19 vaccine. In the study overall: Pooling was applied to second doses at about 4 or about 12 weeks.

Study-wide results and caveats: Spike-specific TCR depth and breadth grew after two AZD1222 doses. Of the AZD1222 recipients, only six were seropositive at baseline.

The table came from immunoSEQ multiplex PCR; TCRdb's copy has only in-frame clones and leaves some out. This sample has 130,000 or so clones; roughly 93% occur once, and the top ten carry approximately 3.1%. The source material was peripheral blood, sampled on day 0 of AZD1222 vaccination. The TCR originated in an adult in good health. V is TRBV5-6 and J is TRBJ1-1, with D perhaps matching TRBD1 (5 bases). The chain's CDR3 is CASSLWRKGMNTEAFF. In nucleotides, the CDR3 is TGTGCCAGCAGCTTGTGGCGGAAGGGGATGAACACTGAAGCTTTCTTT.